This note documents a single T cell receptor beta chain sequence. Its antigen remains unknown. Via the markers CD45RO/CCR7/CD25/CD127/CD95/CD27, stem cell-like memory, regulatory, central memory and naive CD4+ cells were sorted. Populations obtained by sorting all exceeded 98% purity. V shed 2 bases and J 5 bases; nucleotides not matched to a gene: 5. Germline loops: CDR1 GTSNPN, CDR2 SVGIG (reference sequence). This CDR3 has 15 residues. Expressed TCRB transcripts were sequenced, since all the RNA that had been isolated was reverse transcribed. Method: immunoSEQ multiplex PCR; TCRdb's copy keeps in-frame clones and lacks some. Found here are under 450,000 clones, around 13% of them singletons; the top ten hold roughly 0.036%. This entry belongs to a study of beta chain features in type 1 diabetes. Study-level findings and limits: Resolution of whether HLA type affects TCRB rearrangement was not achieved here.

Sequencing was done on a sample of naive CD4+ T cells from blood. The chain combines TRBV30 with TRBJ2-1; 11 bases agree with TRBD2. The receptor was derived from a man aged 30-40 years in good health. CDR3 nucleotide sequence: TGTGCCTGGAGTAGGAGACTAGCGGGACACAATGAGCAGTTCTTC. Protein sequence: CAWSRRLAGHNEQFF.